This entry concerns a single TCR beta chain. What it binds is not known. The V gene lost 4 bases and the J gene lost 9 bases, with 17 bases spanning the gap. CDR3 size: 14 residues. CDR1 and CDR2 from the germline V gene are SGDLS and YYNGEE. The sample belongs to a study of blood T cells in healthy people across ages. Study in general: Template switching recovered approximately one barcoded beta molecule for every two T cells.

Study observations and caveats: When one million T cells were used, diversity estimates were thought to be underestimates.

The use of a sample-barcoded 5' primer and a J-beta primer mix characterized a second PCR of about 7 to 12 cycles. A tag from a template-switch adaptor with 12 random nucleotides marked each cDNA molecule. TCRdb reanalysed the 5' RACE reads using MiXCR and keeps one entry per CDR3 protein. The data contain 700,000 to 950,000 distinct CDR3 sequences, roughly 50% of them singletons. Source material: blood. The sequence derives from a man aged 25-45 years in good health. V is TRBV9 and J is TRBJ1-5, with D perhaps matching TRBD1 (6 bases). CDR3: CASSPQGSHWPQHF. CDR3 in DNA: TGTGCCAGCAGCCCACAGGGCTCACATTGGCCCCAGCATTTT. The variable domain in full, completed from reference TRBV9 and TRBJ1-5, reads DSGVTQTPKHLITATGQRVTLRCSPRSGDLSVYWYQQSLDQGLQFLIQYYNGEERAKGNILERFSAQQFPDLHSELNLSSLELGDSALYFCASSPQGSHWPQHFGDGTRLSIL.